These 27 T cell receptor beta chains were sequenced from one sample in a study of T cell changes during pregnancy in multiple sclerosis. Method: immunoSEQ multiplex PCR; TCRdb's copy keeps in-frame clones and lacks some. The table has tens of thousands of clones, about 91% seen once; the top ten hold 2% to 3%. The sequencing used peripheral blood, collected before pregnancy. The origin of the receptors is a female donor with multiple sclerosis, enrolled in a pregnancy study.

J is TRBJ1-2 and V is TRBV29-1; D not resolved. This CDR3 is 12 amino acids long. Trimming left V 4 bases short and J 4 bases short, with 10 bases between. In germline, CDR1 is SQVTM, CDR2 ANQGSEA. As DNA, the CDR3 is TGCAGCGTTGGAGCCGCACCCTATGGCTACACCTTC. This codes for CSVGAAPYGYTF.

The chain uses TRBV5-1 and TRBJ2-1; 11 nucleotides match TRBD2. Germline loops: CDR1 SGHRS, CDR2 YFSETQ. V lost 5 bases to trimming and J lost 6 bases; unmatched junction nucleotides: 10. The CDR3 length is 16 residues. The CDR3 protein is CASRPPTSGSGNEQFF. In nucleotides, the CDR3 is TGCGCCAGCAGACCGCCAACTAGCGGGAGTGGCAATGAGCAGTTCTTC.

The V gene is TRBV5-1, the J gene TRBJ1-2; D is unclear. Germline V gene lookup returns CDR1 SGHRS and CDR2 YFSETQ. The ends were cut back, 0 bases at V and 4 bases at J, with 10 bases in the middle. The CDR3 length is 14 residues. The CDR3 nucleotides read TGCGCCAGCAGCTTGGATGAGACAAGCTATGGCTACACCTTC. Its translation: CASSLDETSYGYTF.

For the CDR3, the DNA is TGTGCCAGCAGCCAAGGGACAGGGGGCAATGAGCAGTTCTTC. It specifies CASSQGTGGNEQFF. The chain combines TRBV4-2 with TRBJ2-1; 10 bases fit TRBD1. Germline CDR1 reads LGHNA; CDR2 reads YNFKEQ. This CDR3 is 14 amino acids long. J was trimmed by 6 bases and V by 1 base; bases with no gene match: 0.

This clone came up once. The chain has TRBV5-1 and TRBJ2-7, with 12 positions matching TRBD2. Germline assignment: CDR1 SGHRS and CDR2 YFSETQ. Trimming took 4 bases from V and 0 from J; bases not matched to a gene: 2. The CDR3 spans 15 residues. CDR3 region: CASSPGLAGSYEQYF. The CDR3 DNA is TGCGCCAGCAGCCCGGGACTAGCGGGCTCCTACGAGCAGTACTTC.

CDR3 sequence (DNA): TGTGCCAGCAGCTTGGGGGCACTAGCGGGGGTCGCCGGACGGTACAATGAGCAGTTCTTC. Amino acids: CASSLGALAGVAGRYNEQFF. The V gene is TRBV5-5, the J gene TRBJ2-1; TRBD2 aligns across 11 bases. This CDR3 is built from 20 residues. The V gene's germline CDR1 is SGHKS and CDR2 YYEKEE (reference sequence). V lost 0 bases and J lost 4; bases outside the gene matches: 15. The whole variable domain, remainder taken from reference TRBV5-5 and TRBJ2-1, is DAGVTQSPTHLIKTRGQQVTLRCSPISGHKSVSWYQQVLGQGPQFIFQYYEKEERGRGNFPDRFSARQFPNYSSELNVNALLLGDSALYLCASSLGALAGVAGRYNEQFFGPGTRLTVL.

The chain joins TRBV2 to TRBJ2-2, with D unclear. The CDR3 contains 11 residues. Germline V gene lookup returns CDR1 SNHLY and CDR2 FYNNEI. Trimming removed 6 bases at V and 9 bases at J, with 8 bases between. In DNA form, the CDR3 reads TGTGCCAGCAGCCCCCGTAGGGAGCTGTTTTTT. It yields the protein CASSPRRELFF.

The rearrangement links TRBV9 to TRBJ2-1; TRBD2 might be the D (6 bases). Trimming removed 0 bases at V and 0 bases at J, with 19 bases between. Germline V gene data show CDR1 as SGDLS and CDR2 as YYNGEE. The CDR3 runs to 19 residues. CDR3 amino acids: CASSVAPLLGRSSYNEQFF. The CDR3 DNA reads TGTGCCAGCAGCGTAGCCCCGCTTTTGGGGAGGAGCTCCTACAATGAGCAGTTCTTC.

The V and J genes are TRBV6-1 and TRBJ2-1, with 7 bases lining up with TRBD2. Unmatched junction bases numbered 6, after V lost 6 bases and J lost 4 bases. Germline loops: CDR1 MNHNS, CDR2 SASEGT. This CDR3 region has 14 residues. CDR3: CASRSASGYNEQFF. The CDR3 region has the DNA TGTGCCAGCAGGTCGGCTAGCGGTTACAATGAGCAGTTCTTC.

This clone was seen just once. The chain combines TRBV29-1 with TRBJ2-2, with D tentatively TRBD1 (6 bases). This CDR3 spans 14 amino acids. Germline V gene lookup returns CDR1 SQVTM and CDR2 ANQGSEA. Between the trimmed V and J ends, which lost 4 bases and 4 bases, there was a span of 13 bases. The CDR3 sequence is CSVAAGAVTGELFF. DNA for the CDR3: TGCAGCGTTGCGGCAGGGGCGGTCACCGGGGAGCTGTTTTTT.

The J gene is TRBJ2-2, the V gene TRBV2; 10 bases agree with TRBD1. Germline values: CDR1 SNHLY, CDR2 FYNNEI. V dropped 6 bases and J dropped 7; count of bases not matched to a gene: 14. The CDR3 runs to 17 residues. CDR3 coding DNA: TGTGCCAGCAGACTAACCGGGACAGGGGTACTTGGCGGGGAGCTGTTTTTT. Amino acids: CASRLTGTGVLGGELFF.

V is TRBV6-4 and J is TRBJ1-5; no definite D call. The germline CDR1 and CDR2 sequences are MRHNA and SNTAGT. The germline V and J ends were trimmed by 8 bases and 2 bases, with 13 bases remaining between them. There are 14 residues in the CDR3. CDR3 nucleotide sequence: TGTGCCAGCGCAGAGGTCCATGGCAATCAGCCCCAGCATTTT. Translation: CASAEVHGNQPQHF.

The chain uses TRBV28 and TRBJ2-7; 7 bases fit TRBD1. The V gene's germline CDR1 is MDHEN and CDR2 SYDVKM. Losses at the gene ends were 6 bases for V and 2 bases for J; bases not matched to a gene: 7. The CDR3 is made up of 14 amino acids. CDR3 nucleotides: TGTGCCAGCAGACCCGACAGGGCAACCTACGAGCAGTACTTC. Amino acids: CASRPDRATYEQYF. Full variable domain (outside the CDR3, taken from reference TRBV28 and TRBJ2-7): DVKVTQSSRYLVKRTGEKVFLECVQDMDHENMFWYRQDPGLGLRLIYFSYDVKMKEKGDIPEGYSVSREKKERFSLILESASTNQTSMYLCASRPDRATYEQYFGPGTRLTVT.

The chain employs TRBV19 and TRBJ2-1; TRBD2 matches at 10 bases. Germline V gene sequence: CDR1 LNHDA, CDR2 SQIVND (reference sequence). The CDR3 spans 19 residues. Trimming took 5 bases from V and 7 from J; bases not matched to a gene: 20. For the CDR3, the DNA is TGTGCCAGTAGTGCCTTTATCCGGGACCCCAAGCGGGGGGGGAATGAGCAGTTCTTC. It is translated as CASSAFIRDPKRGGNEQFF.

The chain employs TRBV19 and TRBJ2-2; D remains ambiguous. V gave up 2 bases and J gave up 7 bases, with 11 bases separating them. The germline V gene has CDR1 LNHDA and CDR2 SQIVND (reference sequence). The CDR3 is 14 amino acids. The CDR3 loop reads CASSIFSPDGELFF. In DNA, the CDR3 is TGTGCCAGTAGTATATTTTCCCCAGACGGGGAGCTGTTTTTT.

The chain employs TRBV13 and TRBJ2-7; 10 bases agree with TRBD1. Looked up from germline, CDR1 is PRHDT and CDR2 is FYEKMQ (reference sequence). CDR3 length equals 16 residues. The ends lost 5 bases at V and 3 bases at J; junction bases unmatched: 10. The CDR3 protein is CASSRGQGGIGYEQYF. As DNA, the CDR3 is TGTGCCAGCAGCCGAGGACAGGGGGGGATTGGCTACGAGCAGTACTTC. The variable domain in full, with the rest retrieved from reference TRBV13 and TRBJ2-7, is AAGVIQSPRHLIKEKRETATLKCYPIPRHDTVYWYQQGPGQDPQFLISFYEKMQSDKGSIPDRFSAQQFSDYHSELNMSSLELGDSALYFCASSRGQGGIGYEQYFGPGTRLTVT.

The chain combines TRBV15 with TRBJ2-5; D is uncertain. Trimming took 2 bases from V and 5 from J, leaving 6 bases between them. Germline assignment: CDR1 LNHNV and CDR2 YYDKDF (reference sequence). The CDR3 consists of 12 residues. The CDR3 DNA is TGTGCCACCAGCAGATCTTCGGAGACCCAGTACTTC. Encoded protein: CATSRSSETQYF.

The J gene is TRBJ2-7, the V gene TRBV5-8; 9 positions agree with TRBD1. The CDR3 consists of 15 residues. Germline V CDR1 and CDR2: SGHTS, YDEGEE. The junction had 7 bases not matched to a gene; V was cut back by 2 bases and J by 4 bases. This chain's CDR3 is CASSLNWDRAYEQYF. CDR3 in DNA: TGTGCCAGCAGCTTAAATTGGGACAGGGCTTACGAGCAGTACTTC.

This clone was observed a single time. CDR3 coding DNA: TGTGCCAGTAGTATAAGGAGACCTGAAAAACTGTTTTTT. Translated: CASSIRRPEKLFF. This chain links TRBV19 with TRBJ1-4; D gene unclear. CDR1 is LNHDA and CDR2 is SQIVND in the germline V gene (reference sequence). There are 13 residues in the CDR3. The V end was cut by 2 bases, the J end by 7 bases, with 8 bases between.

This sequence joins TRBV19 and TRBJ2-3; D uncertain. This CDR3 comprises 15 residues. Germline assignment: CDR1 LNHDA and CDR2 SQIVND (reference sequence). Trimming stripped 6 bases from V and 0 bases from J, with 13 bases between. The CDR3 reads CASSSRRPSTDTQYF. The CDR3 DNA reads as TGTGCCAGTAGCAGCCGGAGACCGAGCACAGATACGCAGTATTTT.

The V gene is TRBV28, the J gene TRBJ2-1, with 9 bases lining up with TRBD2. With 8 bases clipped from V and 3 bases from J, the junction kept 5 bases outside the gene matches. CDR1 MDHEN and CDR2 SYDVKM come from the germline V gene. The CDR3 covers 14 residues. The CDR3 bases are TGTGCCAGCGGTCTAGCGGGAAGCTACAATGAGCAGTTCTTC. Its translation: CASGLAGSYNEQFF.

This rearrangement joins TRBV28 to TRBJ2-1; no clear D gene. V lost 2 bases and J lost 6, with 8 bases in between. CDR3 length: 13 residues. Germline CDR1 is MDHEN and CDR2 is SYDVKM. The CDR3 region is CASSLGPINEQFF. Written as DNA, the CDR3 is TGTGCCAGCAGTTTAGGCCCAATCAATGAGCAGTTCTTC. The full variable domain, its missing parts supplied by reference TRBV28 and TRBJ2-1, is DVKVTQSSRYLVKRTGEKVFLECVQDMDHENMFWYRQDPGLGLRLIYFSYDVKMKEKGDIPEGYSVSREKKERFSLILESASTNQTSMYLCASSLGPINEQFFGPGTRLTVL.

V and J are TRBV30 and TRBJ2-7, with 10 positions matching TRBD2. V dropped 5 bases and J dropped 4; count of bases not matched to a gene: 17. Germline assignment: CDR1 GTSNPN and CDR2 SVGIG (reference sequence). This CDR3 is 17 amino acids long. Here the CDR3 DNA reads TGTGCCTGGTCCGGGTGGTCTAGCGGGAGAAGGGCTTACGAGCAGTACTTC. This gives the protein CAWSGWSSGRRAYEQYF.

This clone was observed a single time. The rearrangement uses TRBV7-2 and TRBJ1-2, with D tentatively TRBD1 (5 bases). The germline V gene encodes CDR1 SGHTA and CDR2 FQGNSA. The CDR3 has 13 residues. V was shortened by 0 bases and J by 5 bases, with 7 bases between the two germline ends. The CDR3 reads CASSLARAYGYTF. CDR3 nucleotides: TGTGCCAGCAGCTTAGCCAGGGCTTATGGCTACACCTTC.

The CDR3 DNA reads as TGTGCCAACCATAATAGCGGGAGGGCCCGGCCACAAGAGACCCAGTACTTC. As protein: CANHNSGRARPQETQYF. The V and J genes are TRBV2 and TRBJ2-5; 11 bases line up with TRBD2. Germline V lookup: CDR1 SNHLY, CDR2 FYNNEI. With 10 bases clipped from V and 2 bases from J, the junction kept 15 bases outside the gene matches. The CDR3 is made up of 17 amino acids.

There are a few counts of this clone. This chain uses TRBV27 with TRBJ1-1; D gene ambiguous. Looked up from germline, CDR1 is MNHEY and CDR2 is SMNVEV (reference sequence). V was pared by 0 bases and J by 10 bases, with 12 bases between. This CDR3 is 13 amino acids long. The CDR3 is CASSLSPGRIAFF. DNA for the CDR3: TGTGCCAGCAGTTTATCCCCAGGCAGGATAGCTTTCTTT.

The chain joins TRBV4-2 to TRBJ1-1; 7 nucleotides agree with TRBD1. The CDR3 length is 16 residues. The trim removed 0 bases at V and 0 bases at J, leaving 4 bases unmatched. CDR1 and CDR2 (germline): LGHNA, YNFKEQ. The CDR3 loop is CASSQDTTGLNTEAFF. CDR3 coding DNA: TGTGCCAGCAGCCAAGACACGACAGGGCTGAACACTGAAGCTTTCTTT.